Detailed here is one T cell receptor beta chain. The source of the sample is a study of blood T cell repertoires in COVID-19. Assay: immunoSEQ multiplex PCR; the TCRdb copy retains only in-frame clones and omits some. The sample contains a few hundred thousand clones, around 87% of which appear only once. Germline loops: CDR1 LNHDA, CDR2 SQIVND (reference sequence). There are 15 residues in the CDR3. The ends were cut back, 4 bases at V and 8 bases at J, with 18 bases in the middle. The sequence was obtained from a young man who had recovered from COVID-19. V usage is TRBV19 and J usage is TRBJ2-1; D unresolved. The sample comprised PBMCs or T cells enriched from blood (not recorded which). CDR3 sequence (DNA): TGTGCCAGTAGTACCCCCTTGCTACGGAGCGATGAGCAGTTCTTC. This codes for CASSTPLLRSDEQFF.